Below, 3 T cell receptor beta chains from the same sample are listed, as sequenced in a study of blood T cell repertoires in COVID-19. This table comes from immunoSEQ multiplex PCR, and its TCRdb copy is limited to in-frame clones, with some not included. The sample holds about 40,000 clones, 70% to 90% seen once. The sample consisted of peripheral blood. The receptor source for this set is a human donor in a cohort sampled during active COVID-19.

CDR3 in amino acids: CASSRWDRVETQYF. The CDR3 nucleotides read TGTGCCAGCAGCCGGTGGGACAGGGTGGAGACCCAGTACTTC. The chain uses TRBV5-6 and TRBJ2-5; 9 bases are a match to TRBD1. The CDR3 has 14 amino acids. The V and J ends lost 4 bases and 5 bases, in that order; junction bases with no gene match: 6. Germline V gene lookup returns CDR1 SGHDT and CDR2 YYEEEE.

The chain links TRBV7-9 to TRBJ2-1, with 8 bases lining up with TRBD2. The CDR3 runs 15 residues. Germline V gene sequence: CDR1 SEHNR, CDR2 FQNEAQ (reference sequence). V lost 1 base, J lost 5 bases, and 4 bases stayed unmatched. CDR3 DNA: TGTGCCAGCAGCTTAGGTAGCGGGGTAAACAATGAGCAGTTCTTC. Amino acid sequence: CASSLGSGVNNEQFF.

Turning to this clone: The identical CDR3 is also encoded by other nucleotide sequences in the sample. This chain connects TRBV19 to TRBJ2-3, with TRBD1 identical over 8 bases. Germline values: CDR1 LNHDA, CDR2 SQIVND (reference sequence). J lost 3 bases, V lost 6 bases, and 8 bases had no gene match. The CDR3 spans 15 residues. The CDR3 bases are TGTGCCAGTAGCCCGTCAGGGGGCAGGACAGATACGCAGTATTTT. Its protein is CASSPSGGRTDTQYF.